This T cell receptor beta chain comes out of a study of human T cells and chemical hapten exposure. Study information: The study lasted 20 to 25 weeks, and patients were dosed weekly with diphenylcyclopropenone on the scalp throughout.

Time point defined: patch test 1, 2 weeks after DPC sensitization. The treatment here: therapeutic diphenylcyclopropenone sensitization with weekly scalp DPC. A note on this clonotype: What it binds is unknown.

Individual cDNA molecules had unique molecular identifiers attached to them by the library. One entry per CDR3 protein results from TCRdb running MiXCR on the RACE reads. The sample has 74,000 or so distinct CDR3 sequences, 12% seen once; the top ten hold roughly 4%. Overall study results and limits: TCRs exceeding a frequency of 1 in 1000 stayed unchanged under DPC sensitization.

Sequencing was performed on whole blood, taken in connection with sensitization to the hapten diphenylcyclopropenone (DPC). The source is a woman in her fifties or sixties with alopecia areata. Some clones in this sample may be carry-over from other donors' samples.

CDR3 nucleotide sequence: TGCGCCAGCAGCCCACTAGCGGGGGAGCATGAGCAGTTCTTC. It translates to CASSPLAGEHEQFF. The V and J genes are TRBV5-1 and TRBJ2-1; 11 bases are a match to TRBD2. The ends lost 4 bases at V and 8 bases at J; junction bases unmatched: 5. The CDR3 is 14 residues long. CDR1 is SGHRS, CDR2 YFSETQ, per germline. The complete variable domain, with remaining parts taken from reference TRBV5-1 and TRBJ2-1, reads KAGVTQTPRYLIKTRGQQVTLSCSPISGHRSVSWYQQTPGQGLQFLFEYFSETQRNKGNFPGRFSGRQFSNSRSEMNVSTLELGDSALYLCASSPLAGEHEQFFGPGTRLTVL.